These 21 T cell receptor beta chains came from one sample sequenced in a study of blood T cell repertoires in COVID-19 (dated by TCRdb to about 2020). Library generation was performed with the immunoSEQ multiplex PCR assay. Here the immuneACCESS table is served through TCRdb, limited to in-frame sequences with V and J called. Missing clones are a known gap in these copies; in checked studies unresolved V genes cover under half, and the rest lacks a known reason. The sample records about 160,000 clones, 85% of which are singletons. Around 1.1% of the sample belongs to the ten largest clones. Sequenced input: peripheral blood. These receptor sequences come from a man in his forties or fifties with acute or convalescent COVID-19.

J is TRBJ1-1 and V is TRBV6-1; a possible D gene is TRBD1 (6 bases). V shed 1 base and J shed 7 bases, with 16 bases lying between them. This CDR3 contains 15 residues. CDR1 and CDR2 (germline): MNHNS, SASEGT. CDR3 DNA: TGTGCCAGCAGTGAAGATGGGGGGGGCGCGGTTGAAGCTTTCTTT. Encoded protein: CASSEDGGGAVEAFF.

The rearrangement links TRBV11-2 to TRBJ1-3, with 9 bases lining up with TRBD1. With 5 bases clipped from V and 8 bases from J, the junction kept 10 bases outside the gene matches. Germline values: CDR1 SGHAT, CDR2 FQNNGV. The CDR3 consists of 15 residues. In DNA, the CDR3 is TGTGCCAGCAGCGCCTGGGGGGGACAGGGAGACACCATATATTTT. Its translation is CASSAWGGQGDTIYF.

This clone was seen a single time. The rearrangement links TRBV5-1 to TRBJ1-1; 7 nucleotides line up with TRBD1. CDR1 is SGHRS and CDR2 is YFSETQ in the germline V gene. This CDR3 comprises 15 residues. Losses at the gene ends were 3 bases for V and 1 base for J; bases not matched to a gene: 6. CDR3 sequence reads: CASSWATGSNTEAFF. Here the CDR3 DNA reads TGCGCCAGCAGCTGGGCGACAGGGTCGAACACTGAAGCTTTCTTT.

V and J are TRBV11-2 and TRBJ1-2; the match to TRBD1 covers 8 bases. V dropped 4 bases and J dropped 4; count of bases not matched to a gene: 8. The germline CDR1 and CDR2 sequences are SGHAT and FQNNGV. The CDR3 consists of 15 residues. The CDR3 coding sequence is TGTGCCAGCAGCTCCGCACAGGGGGACCTCTATGGCTACACCTTC. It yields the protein CASSSAQGDLYGYTF.

Written as DNA, the CDR3 is TGTGCCAGCTCACCACGCCAGTTGGAGGGCTACACCTTC. Its translation is CASSPRQLEGYTF. This sequence joins TRBV18 and TRBJ1-2; D uncertain. The CDR3 has 13 amino acids. Trimming removed 1 base from V and 8 bases from J, with 11 bases in between. Germline V gives CDR1 KGHSH, CDR2 LQKENI.

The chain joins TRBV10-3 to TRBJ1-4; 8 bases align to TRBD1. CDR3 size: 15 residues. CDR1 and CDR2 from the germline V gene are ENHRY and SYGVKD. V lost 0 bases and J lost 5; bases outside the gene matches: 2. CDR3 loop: CAISESTGGNEKLFF. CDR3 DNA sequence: TGTGCCATCAGTGAGTCAACAGGGGGGAATGAAAAACTGTTTTTT.

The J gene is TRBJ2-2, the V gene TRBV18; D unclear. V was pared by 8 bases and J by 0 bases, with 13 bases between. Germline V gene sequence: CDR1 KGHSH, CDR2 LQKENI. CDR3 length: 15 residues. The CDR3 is CASTYQTANTGELFF. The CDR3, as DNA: TGTGCCAGCACCTATCAAACCGCGAACACCGGGGAGCTGTTTTTT.

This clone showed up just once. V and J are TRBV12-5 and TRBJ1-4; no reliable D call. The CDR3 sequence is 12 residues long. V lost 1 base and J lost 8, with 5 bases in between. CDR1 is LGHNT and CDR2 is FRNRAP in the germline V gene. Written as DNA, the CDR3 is TGTGCTAGTGGTTTGGGCGGGGAAAAACTGTTTTTT. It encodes CASGLGGEKLFF.

The CDR3 here is CASSRGTGGFVNEQYF. The CDR3 DNA is TGTGCCAGCAGCCGCGGGACAGGGGGATTTGTGAACGAGCAGTACTTC. V is TRBV5-6 and J is TRBJ2-7; 11 bases fit TRBD1. This CDR3 comprises 16 residues. With 4 bases clipped from V and 5 bases from J, the junction kept 11 bases outside the gene matches. Per the germline V gene, CDR1 is SGHDT and CDR2 is YYEEEE.

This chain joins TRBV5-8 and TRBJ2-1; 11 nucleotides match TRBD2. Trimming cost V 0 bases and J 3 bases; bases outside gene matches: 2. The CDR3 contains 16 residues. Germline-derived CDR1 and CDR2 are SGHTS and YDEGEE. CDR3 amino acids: CASSLGLAGYYNEQFF. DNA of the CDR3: TGTGCCAGCAGCTTGGGACTAGCGGGGTACTACAATGAGCAGTTCTTC.

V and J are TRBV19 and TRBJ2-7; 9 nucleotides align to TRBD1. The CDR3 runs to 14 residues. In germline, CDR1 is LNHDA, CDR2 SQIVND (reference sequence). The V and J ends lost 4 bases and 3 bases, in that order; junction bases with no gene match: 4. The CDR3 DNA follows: TGTGCCAGTAGTAGGGACAGGGTCGACTACGAGCAGTACTTC. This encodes CASSRDRVDYEQYF. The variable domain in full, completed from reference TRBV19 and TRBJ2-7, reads DGGITQSPKYLFRKEGQNVTLSCEQNLNHDAMYWYRQDPGQGLRLIYYSQIVNDFQKGDIAEGYSVSREKKESFPLTVTSAQKNPTAFYLCASSRDRVDYEQYFGPGTRLTVT.

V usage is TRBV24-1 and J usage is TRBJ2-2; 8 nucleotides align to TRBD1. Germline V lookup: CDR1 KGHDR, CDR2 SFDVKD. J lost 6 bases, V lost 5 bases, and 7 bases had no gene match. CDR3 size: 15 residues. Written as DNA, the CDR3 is TGTGCCACCAGTGGTGACTCAGGGGGCTCCGGGGAGCTGTTTTTT. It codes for CATSGDSGGSGELFF.

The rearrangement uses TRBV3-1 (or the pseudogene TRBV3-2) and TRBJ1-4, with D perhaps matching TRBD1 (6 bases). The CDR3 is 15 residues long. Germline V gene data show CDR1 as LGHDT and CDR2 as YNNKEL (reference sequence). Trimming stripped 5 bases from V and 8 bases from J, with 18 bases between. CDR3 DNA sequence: TGTGCCAGCAGCTCACAGGGTCCGATGGGAGAAAAACTGTTTTTT. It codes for CASSSQGPMGEKLFF.

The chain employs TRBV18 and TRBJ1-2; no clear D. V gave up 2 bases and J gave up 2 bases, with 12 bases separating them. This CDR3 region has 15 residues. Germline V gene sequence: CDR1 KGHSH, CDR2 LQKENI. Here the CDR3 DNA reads TGTGCCAGCTCACCAAAGACGGGAAGCAACTATGGCTACACCTTC. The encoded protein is CASSPKTGSNYGYTF.

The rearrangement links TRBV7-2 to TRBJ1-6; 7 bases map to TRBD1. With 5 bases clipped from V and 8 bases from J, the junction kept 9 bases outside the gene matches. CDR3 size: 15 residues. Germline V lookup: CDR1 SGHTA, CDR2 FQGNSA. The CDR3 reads CASSKLTGLDSPLHF. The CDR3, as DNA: TGTGCCAGCAGCAAACTGACAGGGTTGGATTCACCCCTCCACTTT.

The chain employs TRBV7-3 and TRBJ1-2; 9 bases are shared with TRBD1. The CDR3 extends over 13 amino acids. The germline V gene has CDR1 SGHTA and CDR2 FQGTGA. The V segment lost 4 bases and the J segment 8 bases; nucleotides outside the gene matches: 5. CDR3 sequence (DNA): TGTGCCAGCAGCTCGGGACAGGGCGGAGGCTACACCTTC. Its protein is CASSSGQGGGYTF. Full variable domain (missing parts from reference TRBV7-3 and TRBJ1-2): GAGVSQTPSNKVTEKGKYVELRCDPISGHTALYWYRQSLGQGPEFLIYFQGTGAADDSGLPNDRFFAVRPEGSVSTLKIQRTERGDSAVYLCASSSGQGGGYTFGSGTRLTVV.

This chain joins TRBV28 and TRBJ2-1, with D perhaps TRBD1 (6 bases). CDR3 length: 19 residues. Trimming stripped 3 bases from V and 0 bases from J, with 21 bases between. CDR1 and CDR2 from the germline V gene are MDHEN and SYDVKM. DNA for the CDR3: TGTGCCAGCAGTTTCGACCCCGTTACAGGGAACCCCTCCTACAATGAGCAGTTCTTC. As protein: CASSFDPVTGNPSYNEQFF.

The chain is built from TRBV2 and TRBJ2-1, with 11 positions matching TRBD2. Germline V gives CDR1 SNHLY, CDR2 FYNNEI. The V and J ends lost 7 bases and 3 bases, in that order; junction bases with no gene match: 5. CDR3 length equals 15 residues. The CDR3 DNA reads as TGTGCCAGCAAGTTAGCGGGGGGGATCTACAATGAGCAGTTCTTC. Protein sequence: CASKLAGGIYNEQFF.

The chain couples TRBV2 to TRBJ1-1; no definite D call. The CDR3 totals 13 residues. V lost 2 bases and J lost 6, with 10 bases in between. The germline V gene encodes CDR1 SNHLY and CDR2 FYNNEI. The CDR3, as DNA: TGTGCCAGCAGTGAAATTCGGGGATCTGAAGCTTTCTTT. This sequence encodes CASSEIRGSEAFF.

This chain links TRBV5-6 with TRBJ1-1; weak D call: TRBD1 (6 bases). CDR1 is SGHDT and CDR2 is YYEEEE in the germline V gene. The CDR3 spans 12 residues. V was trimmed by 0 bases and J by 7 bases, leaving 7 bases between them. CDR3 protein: CASSLAGDEAFF. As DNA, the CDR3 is TGTGCCAGCAGCTTGGCAGGGGATGAAGCTTTCTTT. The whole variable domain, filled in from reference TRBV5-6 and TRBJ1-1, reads DAGVTQSPTHLIKTRGQQVTLRCSPKSGHDTVSWYQQALGQGPQFIFQYYEEEERQRGNFPDRFSGHQFPNYSSELNVNALLLGDSALYLCASSLAGDEAFFGQGTRLTVV.

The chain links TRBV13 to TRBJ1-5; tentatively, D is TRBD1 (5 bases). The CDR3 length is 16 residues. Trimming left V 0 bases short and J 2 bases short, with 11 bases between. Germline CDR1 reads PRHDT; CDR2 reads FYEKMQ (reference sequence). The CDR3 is CASSLGVLGRNQPQHF. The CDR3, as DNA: TGTGCCAGCAGCTTAGGGGTTCTGGGGCGCAATCAGCCCCAGCATTTT.